Detailed here is one T cell receptor beta chain. The time point: blood 4 weeks post-SBRT, at nephrectomy. Treatment: 15 Gy SBRT to primary tumor, nephrectomy 4 weeks later. Nephrectomy followed 15 Gy stereotactic body radiation by 4 weeks. Sequencing used immunoSEQ multiplex PCR; TCRdb keeps in-frame clones, though not all of them. The table lists about 170,000 clones, around 90% of them singletons. Germline trimming cut 3 bases from V and 6 bases from J; bases unmatched to any gene: 11. Germline-derived CDR1 and CDR2 are SGDLS and YYNGEE. The CDR3 contains 17 residues. This specimen belongs to a study of radiation and T cells in renal cell carcinoma.

This clonotype was sampled from a woman aged 45-65 years with renal cell carcinoma. The chain uses TRBV9 and TRBJ1-6, with 8 nucleotides matching TRBD1. Sample: blood, taken from a patient whose treatment included radiotherapy and nephrectomy. The CDR3 DNA reads TGTGCCAGCAGCGCCACACCTACAGGGGGAAGTAATTCACCCCTCCACTTT. Translating gives CASSATPTGGSNSPLHF.